The clone carrying this T cell receptor beta chain turned up a few times. This entry is derived from a study of naive and memory T cell subsets. Both TRBC1 and TRBC2 were covered by a beta constant-region primer of two equimolar oligonucleotides. TCRdb passed the UMI-ligation and nested PCR reads through MiXCR, listing each CDR3 protein once. The top ten hold around 0.14% of the sample, which has 150,000 or so distinct CDR3 sequences, over 15% seen once. This CDR3 has 12 amino acids. V shed 6 bases and J shed 4 bases, with 10 bases lying between them. Germline loops: CDR1 MDHEN, CDR2 SYDVKM. The receptor was isolated from a human donor in good health. The chain joins TRBV28 to TRBJ2-7; TRBD1 is a possible D gene (6 bases). What was sequenced was naive CD4+ T cells from blood. The CDR3 here is CASRATGYEQYF. The CDR3 bases are TGTGCCAGCAGAGCGACAGGATACGAGCAGTACTTC.